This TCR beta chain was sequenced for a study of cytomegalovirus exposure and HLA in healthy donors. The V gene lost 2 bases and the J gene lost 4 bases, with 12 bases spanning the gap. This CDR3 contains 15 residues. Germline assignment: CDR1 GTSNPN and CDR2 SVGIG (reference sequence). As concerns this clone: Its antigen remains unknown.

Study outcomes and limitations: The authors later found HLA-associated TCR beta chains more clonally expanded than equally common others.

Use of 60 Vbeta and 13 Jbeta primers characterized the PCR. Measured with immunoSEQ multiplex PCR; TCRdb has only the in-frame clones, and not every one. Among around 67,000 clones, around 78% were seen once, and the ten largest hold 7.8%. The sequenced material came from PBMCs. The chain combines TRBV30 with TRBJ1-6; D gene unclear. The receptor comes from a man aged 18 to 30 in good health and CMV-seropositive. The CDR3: CAWSNGNSYNSPLHF. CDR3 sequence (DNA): TGTGCCTGGAGTAATGGCAACAGTTATAATTCACCCCTCCACTTT.